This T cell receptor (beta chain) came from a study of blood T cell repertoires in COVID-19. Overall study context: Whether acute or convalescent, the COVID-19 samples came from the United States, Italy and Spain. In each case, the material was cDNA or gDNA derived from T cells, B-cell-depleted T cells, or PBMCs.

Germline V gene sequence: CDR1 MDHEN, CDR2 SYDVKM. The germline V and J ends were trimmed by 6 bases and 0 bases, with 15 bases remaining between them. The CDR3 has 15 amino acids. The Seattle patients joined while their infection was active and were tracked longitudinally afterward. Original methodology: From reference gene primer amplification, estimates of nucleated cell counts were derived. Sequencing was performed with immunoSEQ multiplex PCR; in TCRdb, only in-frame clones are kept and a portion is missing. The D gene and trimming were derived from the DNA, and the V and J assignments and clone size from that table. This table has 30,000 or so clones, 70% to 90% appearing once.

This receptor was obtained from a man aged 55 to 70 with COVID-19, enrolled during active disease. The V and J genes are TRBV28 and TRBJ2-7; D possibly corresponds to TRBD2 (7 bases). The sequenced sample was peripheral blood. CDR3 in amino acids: CASRVREGVSYEQYF. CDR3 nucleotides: TGTGCCAGCAGGGTCAGGGAGGGGGTCTCCTACGAGCAGTACTTC.